The 22 T cell receptor beta chains below were found in one sample sequenced in a study of blood T cells in healthy people across ages. Together with a sample-barcoded 5' primer, a J-beta primer mix was included in a second PCR lasting about 6 to 11 cycles. TCRdb re-called the 5' RACE reads through MiXCR, storing one row per CDR3 protein. The repertoire holds around 1.7 million distinct CDR3 sequences, about 28% seen once, with about 7.7% in the top ten. Sequenced material: blood. The receptors originated from a woman in her thirties in good health.

This clonotype was observed many times. The CDR3 bases are TGCAGCGTCGTGAGAGCGACCGGACTAGTATCGTCTAAGTACAATGAGCAGTTCTTC. Its protein is CSVVRATGLVSSKYNEQFF. The J gene is TRBJ2-1, the V gene TRBV29-1; 7 positions agree with TRBD2. There are 19 residues in the CDR3. CDR1 SQVTM and CDR2 ANQGSEA come from the germline V gene. Germline trimming cut 6 bases from V and 4 bases from J; bases unmatched to any gene: 24.

This clonotype was found many times. This chain links TRBV6-5 with TRBJ2-2; D may be TRBD1 (5 bases). Germline-derived CDR1 and CDR2 are MNHEY and SVGAGI. The length of the CDR3 is 13 residues. Trimming shortened V by 5 bases and J by 6 bases, and 10 bases separated the two germline ends. The CDR3 is CASSPNRPGELFF. The CDR3, as DNA: TGTGCCAGCAGTCCCAACAGGCCCGGGGAGCTGTTTTTT.

The chain links TRBV21-1 to TRBJ1-1; TRBD1, the table's D call, was not compared with the DNA. TRBV21-1 is labeled a pseudogene. This CDR3 contains 17 residues. CDR3: CASSKALGGPMNTEAFF. In DNA, the CDR3 is TGTGCCAGCAGCAAAGCGCTAGGGGGGCCCATGAACACTGAAGCTTTCTTT.

The rearrangement joins TRBV2 to TRBJ2-7; 7 nucleotides align to TRBD1. V gave up 6 bases and J gave up 0 bases; unmatched junction bases: 5. The CDR3 is 14 residues long. CDR1 is SNHLY and CDR2 is FYNNEI in the germline V gene. The CDR3 spells CASRSQGSSYEQYF. In nucleotides, the CDR3 is TGTGCCAGCAGGTCACAGGGGAGCTCCTACGAGCAGTACTTC.

A few counts support this clonotype. J is TRBJ2-7 and V is TRBV5-5; TRBD1 matches 8 bases. Germline CDR1 SGHKS, CDR2 YYEKEE (reference sequence). V shed 4 bases, J shed 10 bases, and the junction held 7 bases outside the gene matches. This CDR3 is built from 12 residues. CDR3 amino acids: CASSRGQDPQYF. The CDR3 DNA follows: TGTGCCAGCAGCCGGGGACAGGACCCTCAGTACTTC.

This clonotype was detected only a few times. The chain combines TRBV6-1 with TRBJ2-3; D gene unclear. The CDR3 is 12 residues long. V gave up 3 bases and J gave up 11 bases, with 12 bases separating them. The V gene's germline CDR1 is MNHNS and CDR2 SASEGT. The CDR3 sequence is CASSDDPDEQYF. CDR3 DNA sequence: TGTGCCAGCAGTGACGATCCCGACGAGCAGTATTTT.

V is TRBV5-1 and J is TRBJ2-1, with a weak D call TRBD2 (5 bases). Trimming took off 0 bases at V and 4 bases at J, with 8 bases between the two ends. CDR3 size: 14 residues. Germline CDR1 reads SGHRS; CDR2 reads YFSETQ. The CDR3 is CASSLGSEYNEQFF. The CDR3 DNA sequence: TGCGCCAGCAGCTTGGGTAGCGAGTACAATGAGCAGTTCTTC.

The V call is TRBV20-1, the J call TRBJ2-2, with D uncertain. The length of the CDR3 is 17 residues. V was pared by 0 bases and J by 4 bases, with 18 bases between. Germline V gene data show CDR1 as DFQATT and CDR2 as SNEGSKA (reference sequence). CDR3 protein: CSARDQSPRTSTGELFF. CDR3 in DNA: TGCAGTGCTAGAGATCAGAGCCCTAGAACATCCACCGGGGAGCTGTTTTTT.

This clonotype was detected a few times. V gene TRBV20-1 combines with J gene TRBJ2-7, with 8 bases identical to TRBD1. The germline V gene encodes CDR1 DFQATT and CDR2 SNEGSKA (reference sequence). After removal of 4 bases from V and 7 bases from J, the junction contained 9 bases not matched to a gene. This CDR3 is built from 13 residues. CDR3 DNA: TGCAGTGCTATACAGGGGGTTGAATGGGAGCAGTACTTC. Translating gives CSAIQGVEWEQYF.

This clonotype was counted between two and nine times. The genes are TRBV10-3 and TRBJ1-2; D gene uncertain. V lost 3 bases and J lost 4, with 9 bases in between. The CDR3 has 13 amino acids. The V gene's germline CDR1 is ENHRY and CDR2 SYGVKD. The DNA for the CDR3 is TGTGCCATCAGTGACGACACAGCCTATGGCTACACCTTC. Amino acid sequence: CAISDDTAYGYTF.

This clonotype was counted ten times or more. V usage is TRBV29-1 and J usage is TRBJ2-5; 9 bases agree with TRBD2. Trimming cost V 3 bases and J 1 base; bases outside gene matches: 6. CDR3 size: 15 residues. Per the germline V gene, CDR1 is SQVTM and CDR2 is ANQGSEA. CDR3 DNA sequence: TGCAGCGTTGACGCGGGGGGGTTTAGCCAAGAGACCCAGTACTTC. Translated, it gives CSVDAGGFSQETQYF.

The sample holds many counts of this clonotype. This chain links TRBV10-3 with TRBJ2-3, with no clear D. The CDR3 length is 15 residues. Germline V gives CDR1 ENHRY, CDR2 SYGVKD. V was trimmed by 2 bases and J by 4 bases, leaving 13 bases between them. The CDR3 reads CAISETQQGPDTQYF. The DNA of the CDR3 is TGTGCCATCAGTGAGACCCAGCAAGGTCCAGATACGCAGTATTTT.

This clonotype occurred a few times. In DNA form, the CDR3 reads TGTGCCAGCAGCCCCCTGCCTCAAACAGATACGCAGTATTTT. This translates into CASSPLPQTDTQYF. The V and J genes are TRBV14 and TRBJ2-3; D unclear. There are 14 residues in the CDR3. Deletions cut 4 bases from V and 3 bases from J, with 11 bases between. CDR1 and CDR2 from the germline V gene are SGHDN and FVKESK.

The chain uses TRBV27 and TRBJ2-5; TRBD2 agrees at 9 bases. Germline V gives CDR1 MNHEY, CDR2 SMNVEV (reference sequence). The CDR3 length is 15 residues. J lost 11 bases, V lost 5 bases, and 15 bases had no gene match. CDR3 sequence reads: CASSEIAGAPGGQYF. The CDR3 DNA reads as TGTGCCAGCAGTGAGATAGCGGGGGCCCCGGGAGGGCAGTACTTC.

CDR3 sequence reads: CASSAGGQDQETQYF. CDR3 in DNA: TGTGCCAGCAGCGCGGGGGGACAGGACCAAGAGACCCAGTACTTC. This chain links TRBV9 with TRBJ2-5; maybe TRBD1 (8 bases). Trimming stripped 3 bases from V and 0 bases from J, with 12 bases between. The CDR3 contains 15 residues. From germline, CDR1 is SGDLS and CDR2 YYNGEE.

This clonotype was seen many times. V usage is TRBV5-1 and J usage is TRBJ2-3, with 7 bases matching TRBD2. The CDR3 sequence is 14 residues long. Trimming cost V 5 bases and J 1 base; bases outside gene matches: 4. Germline CDR1 SGHRS, CDR2 YFSETQ. The CDR3: CASRKTSGTDTQYF. The CDR3 DNA sequence: TGCGCCAGCAGGAAAACTAGCGGCACAGATACGCAGTATTTT.

As concerns this clonotype: A much larger clone is a single base away; this may be a read error. This sequence joins TRBV28 and TRBJ2-5; a weak D match, TRBD1 (6 bases). Near its end, the DNA agrees better with TRBJ2-7, so the J call may be wrong. The length of the CDR3 is 14 residues. CDR1 and CDR2 from the germline V gene are MDHEN and SYDVKM. In nucleotides, the CDR3 is TGTGCCGGCAGCCCGGTTACAGGGAACCACGAGCAGTACTTC. It encodes CAGSPVTGNHEQYF.

The chain combines TRBV29-1 with TRBJ2-1; TRBD2 is a possible D gene (6 bases). The CDR3 extends over 14 amino acids. Between the trimmed V and J ends, which lost 4 bases and 13 bases, there was a span of 23 bases. CDR1 is SQVTM and CDR2 is ANQGSEA in the germline V gene. The DNA for the CDR3 is TGCAGCGTTGCCCAGCTGGACTATCAAGAGACCCAGTTCTTC. This codes for CSVAQLDYQETQFF.

The CDR3 nucleotides read TGTGCCAGCAGTACCGACAGGGGATATAATTCACCCCTCCACTTT. Translation gives CASSTDRGYNSPLHF. The chain employs TRBV6-5 and TRBJ1-6; TRBD1 matches 8 bases. The trim removed 5 bases at V and 4 bases at J, leaving 4 bases unmatched. This CDR3 spans 15 amino acids. Germline CDR1 is MNHEY and CDR2 is SVGAGI.

The chain uses TRBV5-6 and TRBJ1-4; possibly TRBD1 for D (5 bases). The V gene lost 1 base and the J gene lost 11 bases, with 9 bases spanning the gap. CDR1 and CDR2 from the germline V gene are SGHDT and YYEEEE. The length of the CDR3 is 12 residues. In DNA, the CDR3 is TGTGCCAGCAGCTTGTCTTGGGGGAAACTGTTTTTT. This encodes CASSLSWGKLFF.

The chain combines TRBV29-1 with TRBJ2-5, with unresolved D. The CDR3 sequence is 13 residues long. From germline, CDR1 is SQVTM and CDR2 ANQGSEA. V was trimmed by 2 bases and J by 2 bases, leaving 9 bases between them. The CDR3 loop is CSVEKQEQETQYF. CDR3 DNA sequence: TGCAGCGTTGAAAAGCAGGAGCAAGAGACCCAGTACTTC.

There are many counts of this clonotype. The junction departs from germline at one end; a sequencing error may be responsible. The chain couples TRBV20-1 to TRBJ2-5; D gene ambiguous. Germline CDR1 is DFQATT and CDR2 is SNEGSKA (reference sequence). The CDR3 contains 14 residues. The CDR3 spells CSAGDGGAQETQYF. The DNA for the CDR3 is TGCAGTGCTGGAGATGGCGGTGCTCAAGAGACCCAGTACTTC.